Listed below are T cell receptor beta chains from one sample, sequenced in a study of T-cell memory formation after mild COVID-19. TCRdb used MiXCR to reprocess the 5' RACE reads, holding one entry per CDR3 protein. Here the sample spans about 140,000 distinct CDR3 sequences, 11% to 15% being singletons. Sequencing was performed on PBMCs or a T cell subset sorted from them (not recorded which). The origin of the receptors is an adult woman who had mild COVID-19 (a few samples of this study predate the infection). Cell type and time point are not known. The CDR3 runs from the conserved cysteine through the conserved F or W. Fields, in order: D gene, V gene, J gene, clone size, CDR3 DNA, CDR3 protein. A D gene is named only where the DNA matches it firmly. Clone size is stated in some rows and not others, as once, few, many or a class when expanded.

>-|TRBV27|TRBJ1-5|-
TGTGCCAGCAGTTTCCTAAGCAATCAGCCCCAGCATTTT
CASSFLSNQPQHF
>-|TRBV4-1|TRBJ2-7|few
TGCGCCAGCAGCCAAGACGACCAGGGGGGGCTTCTCGACGAGCAGTACTTC
CASSQDDQGGLLDEQYF
>-|TRBV5-1|TRBJ1-1|-
TGCGCCAGCACCTCCGGAGAGAACACTGAAGCTTTCTTT
CASTSGENTEAFF
>TRBD2|TRBV6-2/TRBV6-3|TRBJ2-3|-
TGTGCCAGCAGTTTCTACGGGGACGGCGGGAGGAGCACAGATACGCAGTATTTT
CASSFYGDGGRSTDTQYF
>-|TRBV5-6|TRBJ1-1|many
TGTGCCAGCAGTACCGGGAAGGCTGAAGCTTTCTTT
CASSTGKAEAFF
>-|TRBV11-2|TRBJ2-3|few
TGTGCCAGCAGCCCCGACCCACGAGATACGCAGTATTTT
CASSPDPRDTQYF
>TRBD1|TRBV5-1|TRBJ1-3|few
TGCGCCAGCAGCTCGCCGATTGACAGGGGGGACTCTGGAAACACCATATATTTT
CASSSPIDRGDSGNTIYF
>-|TRBV7-7|TRBJ1-1|few
TGTGCCAGCAGCCAGGACCTCTCTGCTGAAGCTTTCTTT
CASSQDLSAEAFF
>TRBD2|TRBV12-3/TRBV12-4|TRBJ2-7|few
TGTGCCAGCAGTACTAGCGGAGCCTCCTACGAGCAGTACTTC
CASSTSGASYEQYF
>TRBD1|TRBV29-1|TRBJ2-3|-
TGCAGCGTTGTCCCCGAGGGGGCGGGCTCTAGCACAGATACGCAGTATTTT
CSVVPEGAGSSTDTQYF
>TRBD2|TRBV12-3/TRBV12-4|TRBJ2-1|-
TGTGCCAGCAGTTACTCTAGCGGGAGGGCCTCACTCTACAATGAGCAGTTCTTC
CASSYSSGRASLYNEQFF
>-|TRBV29-1|TRBJ1-2|few
TGCAGCGTTGTTCCTGGCTACACCTTC
CSVVPGYTF
>-|TRBV6-2/TRBV6-3|TRBJ2-7|few
TGTGCCAGCGGATTATCCATCTCCTACGAGCAGTACTTC
CASGLSISYEQYF
>-|TRBV7-6|TRBJ1-4|-
TGTGCCAGCAGCTTAGGGGCGTTTAATGAAAAACTGTTTTTT
CASSLGAFNEKLFF
>-|TRBV13|TRBJ2-3|few
TGTGCCAGCAGCCCCCAATCGGTGGATACGCAGTATTTT
CASSPQSVDTQYF
>-|TRBV3-1|TRBJ1-2|few
TGTGCCAGCAGCCAAGAAACTTACGGCTACACCTTC
CASSQETYGYTF
>TRBD2|TRBV6-5|TRBJ2-1|few
TGTGCCAGCAGTCCAATTTTAGCGGGAGCGGACAATGAGCAGTTCTTC
CASSPILAGADNEQFF
>-|TRBV4-2|TRBJ1-1|-
TGTGCCAGCAGCCAAGAGAGGGGCGGGACTGAAGCTTTCTTT
CASSQERGGTEAFF
>TRBD1|TRBV20-1|TRBJ2-7|many
TGCAGTGCCAGGGAACAGGGGATTTGGAGCGAGCAGTACTTC
CSAREQGIWSEQYF
>-|TRBV5-6|TRBJ2-5|few
TGTGCCAGCAGCTTGGCCCAGGGGGAGACCCAGTACTTC
CASSLAQGETQYF
>TRBD1|TRBV5-6|TRBJ2-7|few
TGTGCCAGCAGCTTTGGGACAGGGGGGCTATCATACGAGCAGTACTTC
CASSFGTGGLSYEQYF
>TRBD1|TRBV5-4|TRBJ2-3|-
TGTGCCAGTAGGGACAGGGGTACGCAGTATTTT
CASRDRGTQYF
>-|TRBV5-1|TRBJ1-1|-
TGCGCCAGCAGCTTGGTACGTTACAGCACTGAAGCTTTCTTT
CASSLVRYSTEAFF
>TRBD1|TRBV29-1|TRBJ1-2|many
TGCAGCGTGATACTGACAGGGTCCTATGGCTACACCTTC
CSVILTGSYGYTF
>TRBD2|TRBV5-4|TRBJ2-7|few
TGTGCCAGCAGCTCAGCGGGGGGTACCTACGAGCTGTACTTC
CASSSAGGTYELYF
>TRBD1|TRBV7-6|TRBJ2-1|few
TGTGCCAGCAGCTTCAGACAGGGCAGCTCCTACAATGAGCAGTTCTTC
CASSFRQGSSYNEQFF
>-|TRBV12-3/TRBV12-4|TRBJ1-5|-
TGTGCCAGCAGTTATGCAGGCGGCGGACCCCAGCATTTT
CASSYAGGGPQHF
>-|TRBV11-2|TRBJ2-3|-
TGTGCCAGCAGCTTAGACAACCCTCCAGAAGATACGCAGTATTTT
CASSLDNPPEDTQYF
>TRBD1|TRBV28|TRBJ2-5|-
TGTGCCAGCAGTCCACCCGGGACAGGGTTAGAGACCCAGTACTTC
CASSPPGTGLETQYF
>-|TRBV4-1|TRBJ1-1|few
TGCGCCAGCAGCCAAGCCACAGGGCCGACTGAAGCTTTCTTT
CASSQATGPTEAFF
>-|TRBV5-6|TRBJ1-2|-
TGTGCCAGCAGCGTTGGACAGAGAGCTAACTATGGCTACACCTTC
CASSVGQRANYGYTF
>-|TRBV9|TRBJ1-5|many
TGTGCCAGCAGCGTGGGAAGCAATCAGCCCCAGCATTTT
CASSVGSNQPQHF
>-|TRBV6-1|TRBJ1-2|-
TGTGCCAGTCCTTACGGGAGGGATGGCTACACCTTC
CASPYGRDGYTF
>TRBD1|TRBV14|TRBJ2-7|few
TGTGCCAGCAGCCCGGGACAGGGGGCGACTAGCTACGAGCAGTACTTC
CASSPGQGATSYEQYF
>-|TRBV9|TRBJ2-7|many
TGTGCCAGCAGCGTAGGAGGGGATCTTTACGAGCAGTACTTC
CASSVGGDLYEQYF
>TRBD1|TRBV20-1|TRBJ2-1|-
TGCAGTGCTAGAGATTCAGGACAGGGTATCTACAATGAGCAGTTCTTC
CSARDSGQGIYNEQFF
>TRBD2|TRBV7-9|TRBJ2-3|-
TGTGCCAGCAGCCCCCAGCGGGGGGTTGGAGATACGCAGTATTTT
CASSPQRGVGDTQYF
>TRBD2|TRBV27|TRBJ2-1|-
TGTGCCAGCAGTGAAGGGACTAGCGGGCACAATGAGCAGTTCTTC
CASSEGTSGHNEQFF
>-|TRBV19|TRBJ2-3|few
TGTGCCATCCGGGATAGCACAGATACGCAGTATTTT
CAIRDSTDTQYF
>-|TRBV24-1|TRBJ2-1|few
TGTGCCACCAGTGATTTGCTAGGGAGCTCCTACAATGAGCAGTTCTTC
CATSDLLGSSYNEQFF
>TRBD1|TRBV7-3|TRBJ2-1|few
TGTGCCAGCAGCCCCGGGACAGGGTACTACAATGAGCAGTTCTTC
CASSPGTGYYNEQFF
>TRBD1|TRBV19|TRBJ1-6|-
TGTGCCAGTAGTGACAGGGATCATAATTCACCCCTCCACTTT
CASSDRDHNSPLHF
>-|TRBV5-1|TRBJ1-6|many
TGCGCCAGCAGCTTGGAGGGAAATTCACCCCTCCACTTT
CASSLEGNSPLHF